The source of this T cell receptor (beta chain) is a study of cytomegalovirus exposure and HLA in healthy donors. Points on this clone: Antigen specificity is unknown.

Per germline, CDR1 SGHAT and CDR2 FQNNGV. The V end lost 0 bases, the J end lost 3 bases, and 15 bases lay between the germline ends. The CDR3 loop spans 16 amino acids. The repertoire was sequenced with immunoSEQ multiplex PCR; TCRdb's copy has only in-frame clones and lacks some. The sample shows under 250,000 clones, around nine tenths of them seen only once. Study-wide results and caveats: A later analysis found first-cohort TCR clusters tended to co-occur in the 90 to 150 validation repertoires. Cytomegalovirus association was assigned to approximately 180 TCR beta chains.

The sequenced sample consisted of PBMCs. The chain recombines TRBV11-2 with TRBJ2-7, with D perhaps TRBD2 (5 bases). The TCR comes from a woman aged 18 to 35 in good health and CMV-seronegative. CDR3 in DNA: TGTGCCAGCAGCTTAGATTTTAGCCTAGCTGGCTACGAGCAGTACTTC. Its protein product is CASSLDFSLAGYEQYF.